One and the same sample provided the 6 T cell receptor beta chains below, sequenced in a study of metastatic and nonmetastatic thyroid tumors. TCRdb reprocessed the PCR reads using MiXCR. The sample contains 15,000 to 20,000 clones, roughly 32% of which appear only once. Not a single patient had been given any form of treatment at any point before undergoing thyroid surgery. The source material was blood. The receptors stem from a female donor with papillary thyroid cancer or a benign thyroid nodule (not recorded which). Some clones in this sample may be carry-over from other donors' samples.

This chain links TRBV6-2 or TRBV6-3 with TRBJ1-1, with 10 positions matching TRBD1. In germline, CDR1 is MNHEY, CDR2 SVGEGT. This CDR3 region has 17 residues. V lost 7 bases and J lost 1; bases outside the gene matches: 12. DNA of the CDR3: TGTGCCAGCACCCCCCAGGGACAGGGGATCTCGAACACTGAAGCTTTCTTT. Translation gives CASTPQGQGISNTEAFF.

The rearrangement links TRBV27 to TRBJ2-1; the match to TRBD2 covers 7 bases. Germline assignment: CDR1 MNHEY and CDR2 SMNVEV (reference sequence). The CDR3 is 10 amino acids. The CDR3 region has the DNA TGTTCTAGCGGTTTCAAAGAGCAGTTCTTC. Its protein is CSSGFKEQFF.

This chain connects TRBV20-1 to TRBJ2-3; 11 nucleotides line up with TRBD2. Germline-derived CDR1 and CDR2 are DFQATT and SNEGSKA (reference sequence). V shed 1 base, J shed 7 bases, and the junction held 13 bases outside the gene matches. The CDR3 length is 17 residues. The DNA of the CDR3 is TGCAGTGCTAGAGGCCCGACTAGCGGGGTCCGTTGGTATACGCAGTATTTT. Its translation: CSARGPTSGVRWYTQYF.

By its share, this clone is medium-sized. The rearrangement joins TRBV18 to TRBJ2-5; D not certain. Germline V gene lookup returns CDR1 KGHSH and CDR2 LQKENI. V dropped 3 bases and J dropped 1 base, with 9 bases sitting between them. This CDR3 is 14 amino acids long. CDR3 residues: CASSPQNSQETQYF. The CDR3 DNA reads as TGTGCCAGCTCACCTCAGAACAGCCAAGAGACCCAGTACTTC. Combining the CDR3 with reference TRBV18 and TRBJ2-5 gives the whole variable domain NAGVMQNPRHLVRRRGQEARLRCSPMKGHSHVYWYRQLPEEGLKFMVYLQKENIIDESGMPKERFSAEFPKEGPSILRIQQVVRGDSAAYFCASSPQNSQETQYFGPGTRLLVL.

This clone occurred many times. The CDR3 DNA follows: TGTGCCAGCAGCGAACTAGCAAGCACAGATACGCAGTATTTT. Translation: CASSELASTDTQYF. This chain links TRBV2 with TRBJ2-3; possible D gene TRBD2, 6 bases. The germline V and J ends were trimmed by 6 bases and 0 bases, with 10 bases remaining between them. The CDR3 has 14 residues. Germline-derived CDR1 and CDR2 are SNHLY and FYNNEI.

By its share, this clone is medium-sized. A read error is possible here, since a much larger clone lies one base away. Distinct nucleotide sequences in the sample also encode this CDR3. The gene calls are TRBV6-2 or TRBV6-3 and TRBJ2-2; no clear D. CDR1 and CDR2 from the germline V gene are MNHEY and SVGEGT. The CDR3 has 14 residues. Trimming left V 3 bases short and J 2 bases short, with 7 bases between. The CDR3 region has the DNA TGTGCCAGCAGTTATGCCCCTAACACCGGGGAGCTGTTTTTT. Translation gives CASSYAPNTGELFF.